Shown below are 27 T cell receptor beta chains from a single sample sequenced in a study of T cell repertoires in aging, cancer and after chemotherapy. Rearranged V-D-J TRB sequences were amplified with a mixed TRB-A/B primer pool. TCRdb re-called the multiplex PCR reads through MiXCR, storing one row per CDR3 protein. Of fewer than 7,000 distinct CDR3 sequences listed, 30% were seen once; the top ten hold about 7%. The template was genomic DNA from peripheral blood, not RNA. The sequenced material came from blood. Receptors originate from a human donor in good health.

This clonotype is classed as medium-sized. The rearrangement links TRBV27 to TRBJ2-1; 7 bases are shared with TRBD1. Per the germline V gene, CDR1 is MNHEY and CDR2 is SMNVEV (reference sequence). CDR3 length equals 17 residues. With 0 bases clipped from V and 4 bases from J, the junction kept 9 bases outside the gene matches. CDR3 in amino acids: CASSLSIDRVGYNEQFF. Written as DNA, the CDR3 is TGTGCCAGCAGTTTATCCATCGACAGGGTGGGATACAATGAGCAGTTCTTC.

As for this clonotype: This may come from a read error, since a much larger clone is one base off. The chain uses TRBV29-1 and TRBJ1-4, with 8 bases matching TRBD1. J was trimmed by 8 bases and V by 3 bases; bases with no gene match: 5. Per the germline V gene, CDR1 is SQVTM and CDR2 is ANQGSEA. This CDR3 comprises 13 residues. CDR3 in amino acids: CSVEGQDKEKLFF. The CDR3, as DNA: TGCAGCGTTGAGGGACAGGATAAAGAAAAACTGTTTTTT.

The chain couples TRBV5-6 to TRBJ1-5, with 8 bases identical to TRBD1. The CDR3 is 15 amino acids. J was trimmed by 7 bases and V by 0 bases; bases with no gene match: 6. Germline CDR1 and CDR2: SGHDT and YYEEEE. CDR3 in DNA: TGTGCCAGCAGCTTGGGACAGGGGCGCGGACAGCCCCAGCATTTT. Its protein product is CASSLGQGRGQPQHF.

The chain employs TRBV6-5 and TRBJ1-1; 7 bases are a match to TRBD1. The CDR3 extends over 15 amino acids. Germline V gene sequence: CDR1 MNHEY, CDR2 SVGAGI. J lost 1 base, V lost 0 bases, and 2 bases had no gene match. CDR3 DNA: TGTGCCAGCAGTTACTCCGGGACAGCGAACACTGAAGCTTTCTTT. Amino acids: CASSYSGTANTEAFF.

As DNA, the CDR3 is TGTGCCAGCAATGGGGGCCACAATGAGCAGTTCTTC. It yields the protein CASNGGHNEQFF. The chain joins TRBV7-2 to TRBJ2-1, with a weak D call TRBD1 (6 bases). Looked up from germline, CDR1 is SGHTA and CDR2 is FQGNSA. Deletions cut 7 bases from V and 5 bases from J, with 9 bases between. The CDR3 is 12 residues long.

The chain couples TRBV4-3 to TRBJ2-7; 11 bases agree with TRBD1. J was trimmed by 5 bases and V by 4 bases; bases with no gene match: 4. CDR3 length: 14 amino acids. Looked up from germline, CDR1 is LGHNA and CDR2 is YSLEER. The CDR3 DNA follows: TGCGCCAGCAGCCGGAGGACAGGGGGCGACGAGCAGTACTTC. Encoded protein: CASSRRTGGDEQYF.

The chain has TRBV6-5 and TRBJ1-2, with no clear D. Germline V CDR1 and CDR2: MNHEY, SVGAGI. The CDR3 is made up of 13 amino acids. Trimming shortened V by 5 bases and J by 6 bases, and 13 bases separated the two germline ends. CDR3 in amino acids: CASSRQRDNGYTF. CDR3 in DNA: TGTGCCAGCAGTCGCCAGAGGGATAATGGCTACACCTTC.

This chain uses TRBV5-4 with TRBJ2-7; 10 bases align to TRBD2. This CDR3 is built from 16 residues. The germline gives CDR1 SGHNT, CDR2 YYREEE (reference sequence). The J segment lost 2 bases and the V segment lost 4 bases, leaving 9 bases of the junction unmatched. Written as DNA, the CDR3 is TGTGCCAGCAGCCTTTCAAGCGGGGGGGCCCCCTACGAGCAGTACTTC. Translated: CASSLSSGGAPYEQYF.

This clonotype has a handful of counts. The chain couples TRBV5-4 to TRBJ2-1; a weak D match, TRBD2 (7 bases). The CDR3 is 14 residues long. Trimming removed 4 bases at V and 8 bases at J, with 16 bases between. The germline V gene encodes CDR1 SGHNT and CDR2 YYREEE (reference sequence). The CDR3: CASSRGGGVDEQFF. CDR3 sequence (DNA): TGTGCCAGCAGCAGGGGGGGGGGGGTGGATGAGCAGTTCTTC.

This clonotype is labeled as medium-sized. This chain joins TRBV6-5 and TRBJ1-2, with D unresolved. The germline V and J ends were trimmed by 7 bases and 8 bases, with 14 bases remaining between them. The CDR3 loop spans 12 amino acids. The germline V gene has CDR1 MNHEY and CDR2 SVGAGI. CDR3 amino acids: CASTPGRVGYTF. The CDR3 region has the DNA TGTGCCAGCACCCCGGGAAGGGTGGGCTACACCTTC.

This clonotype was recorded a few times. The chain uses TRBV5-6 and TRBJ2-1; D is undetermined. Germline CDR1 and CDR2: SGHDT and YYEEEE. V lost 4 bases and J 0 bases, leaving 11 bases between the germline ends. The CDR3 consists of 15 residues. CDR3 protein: CASSAGEYSYNEQFF. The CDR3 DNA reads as TGTGCCAGCAGCGCCGGTGAGTACTCCTACAATGAGCAGTTCTTC.

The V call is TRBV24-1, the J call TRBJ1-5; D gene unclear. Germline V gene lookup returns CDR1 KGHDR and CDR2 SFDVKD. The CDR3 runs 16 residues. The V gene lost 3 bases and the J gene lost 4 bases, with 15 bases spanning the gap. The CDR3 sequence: CATSDPREGGNQPQHF. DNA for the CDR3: TGTGCCACCAGTGATCCCCGGGAGGGTGGGAATCAGCCCCAGCATTTT.

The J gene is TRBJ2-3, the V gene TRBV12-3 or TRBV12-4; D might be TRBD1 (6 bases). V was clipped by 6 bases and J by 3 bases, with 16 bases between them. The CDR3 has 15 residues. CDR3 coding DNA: TGTGCCAGCAGGGACCACAGGGTATGGACAGATACGCAGTATTTT. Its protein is CASRDHRVWTDTQYF.

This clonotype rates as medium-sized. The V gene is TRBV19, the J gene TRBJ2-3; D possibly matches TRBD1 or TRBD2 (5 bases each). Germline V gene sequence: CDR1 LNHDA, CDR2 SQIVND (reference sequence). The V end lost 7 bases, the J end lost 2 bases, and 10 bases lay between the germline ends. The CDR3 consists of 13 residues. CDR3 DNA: TGTGCCAGTATGGGGGATTACACAGATACGCAGTATTTT. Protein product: CASMGDYTDTQYF.

Here the CDR3 reads CASSPGQGMTNTEAFF. CDR3 DNA sequence: TGTGCCAGCAGCCCCGGACAGGGGATGACGAACACTGAAGCTTTCTTT. The V call is TRBV11-3, the J call TRBJ1-1, with 9 bases that match TRBD1. Per germline, CDR1 SGHNT and CDR2 YENEEA. V lost 5 bases to trimming and J lost 1 base; unmatched junction nucleotides: 8. This CDR3 is built from 16 residues.

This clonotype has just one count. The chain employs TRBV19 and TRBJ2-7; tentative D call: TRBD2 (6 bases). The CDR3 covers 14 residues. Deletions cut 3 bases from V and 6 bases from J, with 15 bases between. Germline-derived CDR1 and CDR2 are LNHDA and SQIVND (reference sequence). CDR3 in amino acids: CASSIARFGGEQYF. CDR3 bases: TGTGCCAGTAGTATCGCGCGCTTCGGGGGCGAGCAGTACTTC. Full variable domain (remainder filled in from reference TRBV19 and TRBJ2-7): DGGITQSPKYLFRKEGQNVTLSCEQNLNHDAMYWYRQDPGQGLRLIYYSQIVNDFQKGDIAEGYSVSREKKESFPLTVTSAQKNPTAFYLCASSIARFGGEQYFGPGTRLTVT.

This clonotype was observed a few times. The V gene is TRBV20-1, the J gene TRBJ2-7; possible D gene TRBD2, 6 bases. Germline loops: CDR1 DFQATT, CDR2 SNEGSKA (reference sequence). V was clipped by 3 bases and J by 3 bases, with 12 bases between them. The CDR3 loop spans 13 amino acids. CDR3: CSARIGGLYEQYF. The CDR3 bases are TGCAGTGCTAGGATAGGAGGGCTCTACGAGCAGTACTTC.

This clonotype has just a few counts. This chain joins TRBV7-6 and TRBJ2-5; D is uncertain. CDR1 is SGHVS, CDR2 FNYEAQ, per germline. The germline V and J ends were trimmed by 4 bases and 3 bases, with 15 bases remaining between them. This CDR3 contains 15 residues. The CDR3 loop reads CASSSVKGWEETQYF. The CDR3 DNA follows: TGTGCCAGCAGCTCCGTTAAGGGTTGGGAAGAGACCCAGTACTTC. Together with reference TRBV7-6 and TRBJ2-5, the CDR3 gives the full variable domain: GAGVSQSPRYKVTKRGQDVALRCDPISGHVSLYWYRQALGQGPEFLTYFNYEAQQDKSGLPNDRFSAERPEGSISTLTIQRTEQRDSAMYRCASSSVKGWEETQYFGPGTRLLVL.

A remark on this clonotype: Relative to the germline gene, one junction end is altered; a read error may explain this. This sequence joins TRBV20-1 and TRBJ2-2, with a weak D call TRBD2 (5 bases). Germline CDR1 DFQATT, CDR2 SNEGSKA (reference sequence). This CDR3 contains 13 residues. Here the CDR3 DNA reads TGCAGTGCTAGGGCCGAGAACACCGGGGAGCTGTCTTTT. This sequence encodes CSARAENTGELSF.

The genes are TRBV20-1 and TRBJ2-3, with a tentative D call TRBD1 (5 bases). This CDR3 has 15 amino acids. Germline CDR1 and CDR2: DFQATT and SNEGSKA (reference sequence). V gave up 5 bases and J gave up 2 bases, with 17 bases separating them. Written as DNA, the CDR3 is TGCAGTGCTCCTCCCGGAGACAGCGCCACAGATACGCAGTATTTT. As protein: CSAPPGDSATDTQYF.

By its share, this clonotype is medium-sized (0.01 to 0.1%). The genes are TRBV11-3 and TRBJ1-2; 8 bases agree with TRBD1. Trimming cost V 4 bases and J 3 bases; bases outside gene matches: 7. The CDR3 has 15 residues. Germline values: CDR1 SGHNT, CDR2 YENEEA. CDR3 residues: CASSWTGLRDYGYTF. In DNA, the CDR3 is TGTGCCAGCAGCTGGACAGGGCTTCGGGACTATGGCTACACCTTC.

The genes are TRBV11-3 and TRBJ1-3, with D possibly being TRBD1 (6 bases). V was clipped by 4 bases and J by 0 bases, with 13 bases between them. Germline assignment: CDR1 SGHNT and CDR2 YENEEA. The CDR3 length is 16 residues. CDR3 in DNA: TGTGCCAGCAGCTCCGTCGGGGGCGTCTCTGGAAACACCATATATTTT. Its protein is CASSSVGGVSGNTIYF.

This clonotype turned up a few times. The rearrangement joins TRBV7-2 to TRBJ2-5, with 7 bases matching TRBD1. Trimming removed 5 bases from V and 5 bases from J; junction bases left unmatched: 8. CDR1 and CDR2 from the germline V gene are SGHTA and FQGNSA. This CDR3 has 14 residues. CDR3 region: CASSQAGRGETQYF. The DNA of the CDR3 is TGTGCCAGCAGCCAAGCCGGCAGGGGGGAGACCCAGTACTTC.

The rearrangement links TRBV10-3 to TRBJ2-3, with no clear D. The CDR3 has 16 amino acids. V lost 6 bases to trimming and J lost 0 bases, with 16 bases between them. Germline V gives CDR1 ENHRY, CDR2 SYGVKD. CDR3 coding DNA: TGTGCCATCAGGGATACCGATCAAACTAGCACAGATACGCAGTATTTT. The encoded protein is CAIRDTDQTSTDTQYF.

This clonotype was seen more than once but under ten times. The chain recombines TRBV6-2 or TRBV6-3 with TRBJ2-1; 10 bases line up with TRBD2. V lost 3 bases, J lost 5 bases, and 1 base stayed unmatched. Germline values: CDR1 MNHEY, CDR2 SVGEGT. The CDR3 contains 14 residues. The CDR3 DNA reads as TGTGCCAGCAGTTATGGACTAGCGGACAATGAGCAGTTCTTC. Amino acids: CASSYGLADNEQFF.

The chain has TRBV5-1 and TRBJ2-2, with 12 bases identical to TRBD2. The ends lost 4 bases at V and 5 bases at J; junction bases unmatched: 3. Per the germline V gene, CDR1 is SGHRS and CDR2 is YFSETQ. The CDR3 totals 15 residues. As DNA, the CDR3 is TGCGCCAGCAGCCCCGGGACTAGCGGGACCGGGGAGCTGTTTTTT. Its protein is CASSPGTSGTGELFF.

The CDR3 DNA reads TGCAGCGTTGGACAGGGGGCGAATGAGCAGTTCTTC. This codes for CSVGQGANEQFF. The chain joins TRBV29-1 to TRBJ2-1, with 10 bases aligning to TRBD1. This CDR3 spans 12 amino acids. J lost 7 bases, V lost 4 bases, and 1 base had no gene match. CDR1 SQVTM and CDR2 ANQGSEA come from the germline V gene.